Listed here are 12 T cell receptor beta chains from one sample, sequenced in a study of T cells after posttransplantation cyclophosphamide. Here immunoSEQ multiplex PCR was the method, and the copy in TCRdb shows in-frame clones only, minus some. The sample has about 33,000 clones, none seen only once. Sample: PBMCs. The receptors come from a girl aged 10 to 17 in good health, CMV-negative, and a related stem cell transplant donor.

Ten or more counts support this clone. The rearrangement uses TRBV18 and TRBJ1-1; no clear D. The length of the CDR3 is 12 residues. Trimming stripped 2 bases from V and 7 bases from J, with 8 bases between. Germline loops: CDR1 KGHSH, CDR2 LQKENI. The CDR3 protein is CASSPGEIEAFF. CDR3 coding DNA: TGTGCCAGCTCACCAGGGGAGATTGAAGCTTTCTTT.

The chain employs TRBV28 and TRBJ2-1; D is possibly TRBD2 (6 bases). V was clipped by 6 bases and J by 10 bases, with 19 bases between them. This CDR3 is 14 amino acids long. Germline lookup yields CDR1 MDHEN and CDR2 SYDVKM. The CDR3 sequence: CASSRGVRNREQFF. For the CDR3, the DNA is TGTGCCAGCAGCCGCGGGGTCCGCAATCGGGAGCAGTTCTTC.

This clone was recorded at least ten times. The V and J genes are TRBV13 and TRBJ2-2; 15 bases match TRBD2. Germline V gene lookup returns CDR1 PRHDT and CDR2 FYEKMQ (reference sequence). The CDR3 covers 18 residues. The junction had 9 bases not matched to a gene; V was cut back by 3 bases and J by 7 bases. CDR3 sequence (DNA): TGTGCCAGCAGCTTTGGACTAGCGGGAGGGCCGAGAGGCGGGGAGCTGTTTTTT. It yields the protein CASSFGLAGGPRGGELFF.

This clone turned up a few times. This sequence joins TRBV9 and TRBJ1-2, with D tentatively TRBD1 (6 bases). The germline V gene encodes CDR1 SGDLS and CDR2 YYNGEE. This CDR3 contains 16 residues. V lost 0 bases and J lost 8, with 20 bases in between. CDR3 DNA: TGTGCCAGCAGCGTAGACAGGGCGGCCCGGTTCGGAGGCTACACCTTC. Its translation: CASSVDRAARFGGYTF.

This clone was seen ten or more times. The chain links TRBV9 to TRBJ2-3, with D possibly matching TRBD2 (6 bases). With 0 bases removed from V and 2 bases from J, the gap between germline ends came to 13 bases. Per germline, CDR1 SGDLS and CDR2 YYNGEE. The CDR3 sequence is 16 residues long. CDR3 sequence (DNA): TGTGCCAGCAGCGTAGTCGGGGACTCTTCCACAGATACGCAGTATTTT. This codes for CASSVVGDSSTDTQYF.

At least ten counts were recorded for this clone. This sequence joins TRBV7-2 and TRBJ1-2; 7 bases align to TRBD1. CDR3 length equals 14 residues. CDR1 and CDR2 from the germline V gene are SGHTA and FQGNSA. The J segment lost 7 bases and the V segment lost 5 bases, leaving 10 bases of the junction unmatched. CDR3 DNA: TGTGCCAGCAGCCCCAACGTTGACAGGGTTGGCTACACCTTC. This codes for CASSPNVDRVGYTF.

This clone came up many times. The chain couples TRBV2 to TRBJ2-7, with 7 bases aligning to TRBD2. Trimming at V came to 6 bases and at J to 2 bases, leaving 10 bases not matched to a gene. The CDR3 sequence is 15 residues long. From germline, CDR1 is SNHLY and CDR2 FYNNEI. CDR3 loop: CASRQRTSIAYEQYF. The CDR3 coding sequence is TGTGCCAGCAGACAAAGGACTAGTATCGCCTACGAGCAGTACTTC.

This chain's CDR3 is CASSEGLAGGLDTQYF. In DNA, the CDR3 is TGTGCCAGCAGTGAGGGACTAGCGGGAGGTCTGGATACGCAGTATTTT. This chain joins TRBV25-1 and TRBJ2-3, with 15 nucleotides matching TRBD2. The CDR3 is made up of 16 amino acids. After removal of 3 bases from V and 6 bases from J, the junction contained 4 bases not matched to a gene. Germline V gene sequence: CDR1 MGHDK, CDR2 SYGVNS.

Ten or more counts support this clone. V and J are TRBV7-2 and TRBJ1-1, with 7 bases that match TRBD1. The germline V gene has CDR1 SGHTA and CDR2 FQGNSA. This CDR3 region has 14 residues. With V trimmed by 5 bases and J by 2 bases, 5 bases remained unmatched. The chain's CDR3 is CASSRDRFNTEAFF. DNA for the CDR3: TGTGCCAGCAGCCGGGACAGATTTAACACTGAAGCTTTCTTT.

In its sample, this clone was seen a few times. The chain combines TRBV7-3 with TRBJ1-6, with 7 bases aligning to TRBD1. J was trimmed by 5 bases and V by 2 bases; bases with no gene match: 15. This CDR3 spans 19 amino acids. Germline CDR1 SGHTA, CDR2 FQGTGA. CDR3 sequence: CASSLFPRQGEQHNSPLHF. The DNA of the CDR3 is TGTGCCAGCAGCTTATTCCCCCGACAGGGAGAGCAGCATAATTCACCCCTCCACTTT.

This clone has a handful of counts. V gene TRBV5-1 combines with J gene TRBJ1-4; D remains ambiguous. Germline CDR1 reads SGHRS; CDR2 reads YFSETQ. Trimming took 0 bases from V and 7 from J, leaving 10 bases between them. The CDR3 is made up of 14 amino acids. The DNA for the CDR3 is TGCGCCAGCAGCTTGGATCGAGTGGTTGAAAAACTGTTTTTT. Protein product: CASSLDRVVEKLFF.

This clone turned up a few times. The rearrangement joins TRBV5-1 to TRBJ2-7; 10 bases align to TRBD2. The CDR3 totals 14 residues. V lost 6 bases to trimming and J lost 0 bases; unmatched junction nucleotides: 3. Germline-derived CDR1 and CDR2 are SGHRS and YFSETQ. CDR3 sequence: CASTLAGSSYEQYF. CDR3 nucleotides: TGCGCCAGCACACTAGCGGGGAGCTCCTACGAGCAGTACTTC.